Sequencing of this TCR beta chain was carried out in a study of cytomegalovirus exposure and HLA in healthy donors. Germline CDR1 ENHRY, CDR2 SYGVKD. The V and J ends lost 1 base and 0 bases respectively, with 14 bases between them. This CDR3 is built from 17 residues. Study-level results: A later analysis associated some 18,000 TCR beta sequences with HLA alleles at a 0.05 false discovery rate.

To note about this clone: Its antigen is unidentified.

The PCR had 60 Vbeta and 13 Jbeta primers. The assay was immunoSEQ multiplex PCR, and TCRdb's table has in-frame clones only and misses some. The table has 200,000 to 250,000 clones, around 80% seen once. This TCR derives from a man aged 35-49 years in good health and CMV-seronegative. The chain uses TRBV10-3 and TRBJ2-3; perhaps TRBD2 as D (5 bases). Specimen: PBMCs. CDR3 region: CAISEFTPGFSTDTQYF. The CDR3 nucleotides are TGTGCCATCAGTGAGTTCACGCCGGGATTTAGCACAGATACGCAGTATTTT.